The following is a T cell receptor (beta chain) sequence with its context. The antigen is undetermined. Sequenced by immunoSEQ multiplex PCR; TCRdb stores in-frame clones only, minus some. The repertoire has 5,000 to 8,000 clones, just over 85% of them found once; the top ten carry 40% to 55%. The CDR3 is made up of 15 amino acids. CDR1 and CDR2 (germline): GTSNPN, SVGIG (reference sequence). V was clipped by 3 bases and J by 4 bases; unmatched bases: 11. After autologous stem cell transplantation all patients relapsed, and prior brentuximab vedotin exposure differed between cohorts. Progressive disease, partial response or complete response was each patient's best response. This entry is derived from a study of PD-1 blockade in classical Hodgkin lymphoma. Looking at the study overall: Administration of nivolumab to patients was at 3 mg/kg intravenously every 2 weeks.

Findings and limits, study-wide: Exclusion was the outcome for patients who began nivolumab under 1 year after ASCT. Whoever responded completely had baseline diversity much like that seen in newly diagnosed patients.

Specimen: peripheral blood mononuclear cells (PBMCs), collected before the second cycle of nivolumab. The chain links TRBV30 to TRBJ2-5, with 7 bases fitting TRBD2. The TCR originated in a human donor with classical Hodgkin lymphoma. The CDR3: CAWRTWTSAGETQYF. DNA of the CDR3: TGTGCCTGGAGGACTTGGACTAGTGCAGGAGAGACCCAGTACTTC. Full variable domain (remainder filled in from reference TRBV30 and TRBJ2-5): SQTIHQWPATLVQPVGSPLSLECTVEGTSNPNLYWYRQAAGRGLQLLFYSVGIGQISSEVPQNLSASRPQDRQFILSSKKLLLSDSGFYLCAWRTWTSAGETQYFGPGTRLLVL.